The rows below give T cell receptor beta chains drawn from one sample of a study of blood T cell repertoires in COVID-19. TCRdb's copy holds only in-frame clones and misses some; the assay was immunoSEQ multiplex PCR. The table records hundreds of thousands of clones, around nine tenths of them present only once. Sequencing was done on a sample of peripheral blood. These receptor sequences come from a woman in her sixties who had recovered from COVID-19. CDR3s include the opening cysteine and the closing phenylalanine or tryptophan. Each record gives: V gene, clone size, J gene, D gene, CDR3 DNA, CDR3 protein. The D gene is left open where the match is weak. Only some rows state a clone size, as once, few, many or a class for expanded clones.

>TRBV27|.|TRBJ2-7|.
TGTGCCAGCAGTTCCTCAGACAGCCCAAAGCAGTACTTC
CASSSSDSPKQYF
>TRBV10-3|.|TRBJ2-7|TRBD1
TGTGCCATCAGTGTTATAGGACAGGGCTACGAGCAGTACTTC
CAISVIGQGYEQYF
>TRBV28|.|TRBJ2-5|TRBD1
TGTGCCAGCAGTTTAACAGGGGTGTACCAAGAGACCCAGTACTTC
CASSLTGVYQETQYF
>TRBV10-3|.|TRBJ1-4|.
TGTGCCATCAGTGACAGAGACAGGAGCGATGAAAAACTGTTTTTT
CAISDRDRSDEKLFF
>TRBV27|.|TRBJ2-5|TRBD2
TGTGCCAGCAGTTTAAGCCAGCGGGGGGAACAAGAGACCCAGTACTTC
CASSLSQRGEQETQYF
>TRBV5-1|.|TRBJ2-3|TRBD2
TGCGCCAGCAGCTCGCGCGGGGGGGCGGGTAGCACAGATACGCAGTATTTT
CASSSRGGAGSTDTQYF
>TRBV11-3|.|TRBJ2-3|TRBD1
TGTGCCAGCAGCCCCCGACAGGGGGGTACAGATACGCAGTATTTT
CASSPRQGGTDTQYF
>TRBV6-2/TRBV6-3|.|TRBJ2-3|TRBD1
TGTGCCAGCAGCGATTCGGACAGGGCGGATACGCAGTATTTT
CASSDSDRADTQYF
>TRBV7-9|.|TRBJ1-1|TRBD1
TGTGCCAGCAGGCCTGACAGGGGCGCAGCGGAAGCTTTCTTT
CASRPDRGAAEAFF
>TRBV7-2|.|TRBJ1-6|.
TGTGCCAGCAGCTTAGGAGGGGGGGGCTCACCCCTCCACTTT
CASSLGGGGSPLHF
>TRBV13|few|TRBJ1-3|.
TGTGCCAGCAGCTTACGGGGGTTAGGCACCATATATTTT
CASSLRGLGTIYF
>TRBV6-5|.|TRBJ1-2|TRBD1
TGTGCCAGCAGCTCTCGACGACCCGGGACAGGGGGCAGGAACTTC
CASSSRRPGTGGRNF
>TRBV7-3|few|TRBJ2-7|TRBD1
TGTGCCAGCAGTCGAATGGGACAGGGTACCGAGCAGTACTTC
CASSRMGQGTEQYF
>TRBV18|.|TRBJ2-3|.
TGTGCCAGCTCACCGGCAGCGTCCACAGATACGCAGTATTTT
CASSPAASTDTQYF